Shown below are 11 T cell receptor beta chains from a single sample sequenced in a study of blood T cell repertoires in COVID-19. Generated by immunoSEQ multiplex PCR, the TCRdb table keeps only in-frame clones and is missing some. The data show 250,000 to 400,000 clones, approximately 89% seen once. Sequencing used peripheral blood. The receptors here all came from a woman aged 25 to 39 with COVID-19, enrolled during active disease.

The chain's CDR3 is CASSKGAMVTEAFF. The CDR3 nucleotides are TGTGCCAGCAGCAAGGGGGCAATGGTCACTGAAGCTTTCTTT. The J gene is TRBJ1-1, the V gene TRBV5-5; TRBD1 matches at 7 bases. J lost 4 bases, V lost 4 bases, and 7 bases had no gene match. The CDR3 covers 14 residues. CDR1 and CDR2 from the germline V gene are SGHKS and YYEKEE (reference sequence).

The J gene is TRBJ1-6, the V gene TRBV19; a weak D match, TRBD1 (5 bases). CDR1 is LNHDA, CDR2 SQIVND, per germline (reference sequence). The CDR3 has 15 residues. V was trimmed by 5 bases and J by 7 bases, leaving 15 bases between them. CDR3 residues: CASSGRASGNSPLHF. Written as DNA, the CDR3 is TGTGCCAGTAGTGGCAGGGCAAGTGGGAATTCACCCCTCCACTTT.

With regard to this clone: Other nucleotide sequences from this sample produce the same CDR3. The V call is TRBV7-9, the J call TRBJ1-2, with 7 bases identical to TRBD1. The V gene end was trimmed by 2 bases and the J gene end by 3 bases; junction bases not matched to a gene: 3. From germline, CDR1 is SEHNR and CDR2 FQNEAQ (reference sequence). The CDR3 loop spans 14 amino acids. Here the CDR3 reads CASSLNRGDYGYTF. As DNA, the CDR3 is TGTGCCAGCAGCTTAAACAGGGGCGACTATGGCTACACCTTC.

This chain uses TRBV10-1 with TRBJ2-1; D remains unclear. CDR1 WNHNN and CDR2 SYGVQD come from the germline V gene (reference sequence). Trimming removed 2 bases from V and 8 bases from J, with 16 bases in between. The CDR3 has 15 residues. The CDR3, as DNA: TGCGCCAGCAGTGAGATCCTAGTAGCTATAGATGAGCAGTTCTTC. This encodes CASSEILVAIDEQFF.

V is TRBV19 and J is TRBJ2-1, with D maybe TRBD2 (6 bases). The CDR3 runs 16 residues. CDR1 and CDR2 from the germline V gene are LNHDA and SQIVND (reference sequence). V was pared by 7 bases and J by 0 bases, with 16 bases between. The CDR3 region has the DNA TGTGCCAGTACCATCGGGACTGATTTCTCCTACAATGAGCAGTTCTTC. It is translated as CASTIGTDFSYNEQFF.

V and J are TRBV9 and TRBJ1-2, with D possibly matching TRBD1 (6 bases). Trimming removed 4 bases from V and 6 bases from J, with 19 bases in between. This CDR3 spans 15 amino acids. The V gene's germline CDR1 is SGDLS and CDR2 YYNGEE. CDR3 sequence (DNA): TGTGCCAGCAGCTTACAGGGTGACGACAGAGATGGCTACACCTTC. Translating gives CASSLQGDDRDGYTF.

Here the CDR3 DNA reads TGCGCCAGCAGCTTGCTGAGACAGGGAGACACTGAAGCTTTCTTT. This codes for CASSLLRQGDTEAFF. This chain connects TRBV5-1 to TRBJ1-1, with TRBD1 matching 7 bases. The CDR3 runs 15 residues. V lost 1 base and J lost 3; bases outside the gene matches: 6. Germline V lookup: CDR1 SGHRS, CDR2 YFSETQ.

This sequence joins TRBV3-1 (or the pseudogene TRBV3-2) and TRBJ2-3; 16 bases align to TRBD2. V was pared by 0 bases and J by 0 bases, with 6 bases of the junction left unmatched. Germline CDR1 and CDR2: LGHDT and YNNKEL (reference sequence). The CDR3 is 20 residues long. The CDR3 DNA follows: TGTGCCAGCAGCCAAGATTCGTCGGGACTAGCGGGGGGGAGCACAGATACGCAGTATTTT. Translating it yields CASSQDSSGLAGGSTDTQYF.

The chain joins TRBV5-4 to TRBJ1-1; TRBD1 matches 7 bases. V was clipped by 4 bases and J by 2 bases; unmatched bases: 8. In germline, CDR1 is SGHNT, CDR2 YYREEE (reference sequence). This CDR3 spans 15 amino acids. The CDR3 spells CASSPPGQPNTEAFF. In DNA form, the CDR3 reads TGTGCCAGCAGCCCGCCGGGACAGCCTAACACTGAAGCTTTCTTT.

This clone has a single count. The chain uses TRBV7-9 and TRBJ1-4; 7 bases line up with TRBD1. The CDR3 loop spans 15 amino acids. Germline V gives CDR1 SEHNR, CDR2 FQNEAQ (reference sequence). J lost 7 bases, V lost 2 bases, and 7 bases had no gene match. CDR3 sequence (DNA): TGTGCCAGCAGCTTACTTTCAGGGGGGAGTGAAAAACTGTTTTTT. Translating it yields CASSLLSGGSEKLFF.

The chain's CDR3 is CASSTGLGRAETQYF. The DNA of the CDR3 is TGTGCCAGTAGTACGGGACTAGGGAGGGCAGAGACCCAGTACTTC. The chain uses TRBV19 and TRBJ2-5; 8 bases agree with TRBD2. The V gene end was trimmed by 4 bases and the J gene end by 4 bases; junction bases not matched to a gene: 8. The length of the CDR3 is 15 residues. Germline CDR1 LNHDA, CDR2 SQIVND (reference sequence).